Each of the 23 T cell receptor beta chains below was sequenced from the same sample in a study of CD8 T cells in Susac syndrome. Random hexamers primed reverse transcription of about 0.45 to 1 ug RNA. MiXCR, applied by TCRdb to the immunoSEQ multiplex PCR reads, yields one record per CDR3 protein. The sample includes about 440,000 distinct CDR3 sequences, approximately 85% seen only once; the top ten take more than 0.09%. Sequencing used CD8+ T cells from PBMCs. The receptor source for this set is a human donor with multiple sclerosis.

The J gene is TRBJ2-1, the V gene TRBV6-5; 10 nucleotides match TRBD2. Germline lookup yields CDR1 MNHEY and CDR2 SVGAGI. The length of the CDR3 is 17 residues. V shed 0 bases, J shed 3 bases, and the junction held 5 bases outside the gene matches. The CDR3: CASSYSSPSGSYNEQFF. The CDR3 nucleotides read TGTGCCAGCAGTTACTCTTCCCCTAGCGGGAGCTACAATGAGCAGTTCTTC.

The CDR3 protein is CSAREAQGLVNSPLHF. CDR3 nucleotide sequence: TGCAGTGCTAGAGAAGCACAGGGACTAGTTAATTCACCCCTCCACTTT. V and J are TRBV20-1 and TRBJ1-6, with TRBD1 as a possible D gene (6 bases). Germline values: CDR1 DFQATT, CDR2 SNEGSKA (reference sequence). The V gene lost 0 bases and the J gene lost 6 bases, with 15 bases spanning the gap. The CDR3 totals 16 residues.

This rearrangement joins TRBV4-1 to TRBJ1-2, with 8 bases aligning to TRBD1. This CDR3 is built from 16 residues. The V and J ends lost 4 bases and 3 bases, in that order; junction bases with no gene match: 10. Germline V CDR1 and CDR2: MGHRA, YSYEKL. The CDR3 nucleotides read TGCGCCAGCAGCCTGTTTGGACAGGGTTCCTACTATGGCTACACCTTC. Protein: CASSLFGQGSYYGYTF.

CDR3 loop: CAWGDEGTGNTIYF. For the CDR3, the DNA is TGTGCCTGGGGCGACGAGGGGACAGGAAACACCATATATTTT. This chain joins TRBV30 and TRBJ1-3, with D perhaps TRBD1 (6 bases). CDR1 GTSNPN and CDR2 SVGIG come from the germline V gene (reference sequence). CDR3 size: 14 residues. Between the trimmed V and J ends, which lost 5 bases and 4 bases, there was a span of 15 bases. Drawing the rest from reference TRBV30 and TRBJ1-3, the complete variable domain is SQTIHQWPATLVQPVGSPLSLECTVEGTSNPNLYWYRQAAGRGLQLLFYSVGIGQISSEVPQNLSASRPQDRQFILSSKKLLLSDSGFYLCAWGDEGTGNTIYFGEGSWLTVV.

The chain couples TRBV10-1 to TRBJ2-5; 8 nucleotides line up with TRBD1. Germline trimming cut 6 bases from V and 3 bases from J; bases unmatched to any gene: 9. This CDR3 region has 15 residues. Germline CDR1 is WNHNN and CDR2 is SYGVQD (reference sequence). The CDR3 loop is CASSGTGNLEETQYF. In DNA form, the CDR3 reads TGCGCCAGCAGCGGGACAGGTAACCTTGAAGAGACCCAGTACTTC.

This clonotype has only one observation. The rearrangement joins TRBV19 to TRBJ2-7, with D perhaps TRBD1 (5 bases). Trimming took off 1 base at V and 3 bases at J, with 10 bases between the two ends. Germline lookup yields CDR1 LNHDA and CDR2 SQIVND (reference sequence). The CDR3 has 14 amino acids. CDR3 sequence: CASSIGQLNYEQYF. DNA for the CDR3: TGTGCCAGTAGTATAGGACAGCTAAACTACGAGCAGTACTTC.

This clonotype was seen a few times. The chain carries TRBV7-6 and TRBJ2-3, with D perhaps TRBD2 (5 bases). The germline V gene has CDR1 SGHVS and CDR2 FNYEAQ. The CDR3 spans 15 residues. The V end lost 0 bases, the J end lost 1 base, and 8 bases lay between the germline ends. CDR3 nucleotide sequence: TGTGCCAGCAGCTTAGCCTACGGGGGCACAGATACGCAGTATTTT. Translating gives CASSLAYGGTDTQYF.

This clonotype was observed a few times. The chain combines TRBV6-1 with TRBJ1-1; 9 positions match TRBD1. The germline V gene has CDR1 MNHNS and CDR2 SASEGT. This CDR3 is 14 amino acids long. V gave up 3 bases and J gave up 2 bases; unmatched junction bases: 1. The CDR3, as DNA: TGTGCCAGCAGTGAGACAGGGGGAAACACTGAAGCTTTCTTT. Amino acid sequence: CASSETGGNTEAFF.

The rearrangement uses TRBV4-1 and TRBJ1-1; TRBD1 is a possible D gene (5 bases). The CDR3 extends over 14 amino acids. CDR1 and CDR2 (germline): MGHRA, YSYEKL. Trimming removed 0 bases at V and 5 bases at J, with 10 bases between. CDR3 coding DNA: TGCGCCAGCAGCCAAGAGACTCGGGGGACTGAAGCTTTCTTT. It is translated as CASSQETRGTEAFF.

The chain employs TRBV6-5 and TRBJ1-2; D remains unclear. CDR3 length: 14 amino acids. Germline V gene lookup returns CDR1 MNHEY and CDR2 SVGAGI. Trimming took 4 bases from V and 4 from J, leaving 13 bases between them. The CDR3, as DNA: TGTGCCAGCAGTTCTACGCAGGCGACCTATGGCTACACCTTC. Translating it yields CASSSTQATYGYTF.

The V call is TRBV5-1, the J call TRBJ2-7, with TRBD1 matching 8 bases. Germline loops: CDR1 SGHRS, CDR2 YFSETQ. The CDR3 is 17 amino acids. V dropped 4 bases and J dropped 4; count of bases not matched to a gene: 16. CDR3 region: CASSAQGVDAWGYEQYF. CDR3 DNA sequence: TGCGCCAGCAGCGCACAGGGGGTCGACGCATGGGGTTACGAGCAGTACTTC. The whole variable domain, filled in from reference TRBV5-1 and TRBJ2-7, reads KAGVTQTPRYLIKTRGQQVTLSCSPISGHRSVSWYQQTPGQGLQFLFEYFSETQRNKGNFPGRFSGRQFSNSRSEMNVSTLELGDSALYLCASSAQGVDAWGYEQYFGPGTRLTVT.

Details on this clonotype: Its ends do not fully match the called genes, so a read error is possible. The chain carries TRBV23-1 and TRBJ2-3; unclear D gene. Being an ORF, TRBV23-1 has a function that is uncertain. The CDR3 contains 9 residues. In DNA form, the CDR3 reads TGCGCCAGCAGTCCCGGCCTCCGATTT. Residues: CASSPGLRF.

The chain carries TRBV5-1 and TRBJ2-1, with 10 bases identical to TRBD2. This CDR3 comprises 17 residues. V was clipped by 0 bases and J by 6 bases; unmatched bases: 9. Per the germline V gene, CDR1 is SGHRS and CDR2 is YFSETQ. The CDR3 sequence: CASSLETGTSVRNEQFF. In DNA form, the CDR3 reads TGCGCCAGCAGCTTGGAAACCGGGACTAGCGTGCGCAATGAGCAGTTCTTC.

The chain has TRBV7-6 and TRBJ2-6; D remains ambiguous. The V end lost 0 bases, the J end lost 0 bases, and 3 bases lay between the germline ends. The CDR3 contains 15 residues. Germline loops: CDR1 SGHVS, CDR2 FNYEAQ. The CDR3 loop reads CASSLAVSGANVLTF. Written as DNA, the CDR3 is TGTGCCAGCAGCTTAGCGGTCTCTGGGGCCAACGTCCTGACTTTC.

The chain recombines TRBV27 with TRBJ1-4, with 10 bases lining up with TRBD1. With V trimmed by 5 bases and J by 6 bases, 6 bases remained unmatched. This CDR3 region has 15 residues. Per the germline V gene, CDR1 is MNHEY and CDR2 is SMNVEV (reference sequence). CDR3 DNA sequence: TGTGCCAGCAGTACCCCCGGGACAGGGGATGAAAAACTGTTTTTT. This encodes CASSTPGTGDEKLFF. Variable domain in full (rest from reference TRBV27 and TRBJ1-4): EAQVTQNPRYLITVTGKKLTVTCSQNMNHEYMSWYRQDPGLGLRQIYYSMNVEVTDKGDVPEGYKVSRKEKRNFPLILESPSPNQTSLYFCASSTPGTGDEKLFFGSGTQLSVL.

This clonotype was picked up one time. The CDR3 DNA is TGTGCCACCAGCAGAGATGTGTCAGGAAACACCATATATTTT. Translating gives CATSRDVSGNTIYF. The rearrangement uses TRBV15 and TRBJ1-3, with D uncertain. The CDR3 length is 14 residues. Germline CDR1 and CDR2: LNHNV and YYDKDF (reference sequence). The V and J ends lost 0 bases and 4 bases respectively, with 7 bases between them.

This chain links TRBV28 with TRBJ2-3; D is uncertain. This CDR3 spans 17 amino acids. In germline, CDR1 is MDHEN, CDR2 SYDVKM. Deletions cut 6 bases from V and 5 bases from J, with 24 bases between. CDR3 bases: TGTGCCAGCAGGCTCGCCCTCCAGTGGGAAGTTAGAGATACGCAGTATTTT. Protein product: CASRLALQWEVRDTQYF.

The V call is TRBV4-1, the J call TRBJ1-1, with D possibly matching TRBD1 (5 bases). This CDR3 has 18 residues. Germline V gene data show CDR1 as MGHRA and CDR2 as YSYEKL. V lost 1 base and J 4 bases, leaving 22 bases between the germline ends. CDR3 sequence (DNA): TGCGCCAGCAGCCAAGGTGCTTGGTCCCGGAGGGGTAGCACTGAAGCTTTCTTT. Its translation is CASSQGAWSRRGSTEAFF.

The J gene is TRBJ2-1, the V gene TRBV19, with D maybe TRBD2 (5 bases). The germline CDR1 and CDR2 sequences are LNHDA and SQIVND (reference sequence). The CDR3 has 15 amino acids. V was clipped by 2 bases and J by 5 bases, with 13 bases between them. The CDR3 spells CASSIYHGGNNEQFF. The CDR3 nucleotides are TGTGCCAGTAGTATATATCACGGAGGAAACAATGAGCAGTTCTTC.

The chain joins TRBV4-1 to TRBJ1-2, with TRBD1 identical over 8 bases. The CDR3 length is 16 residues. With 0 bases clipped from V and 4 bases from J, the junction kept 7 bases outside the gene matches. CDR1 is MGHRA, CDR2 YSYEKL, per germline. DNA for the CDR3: TGCGCCAGCAGCCAAGATATAGGGACAGGCTTCTATGGCTACACCTTC. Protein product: CASSQDIGTGFYGYTF.

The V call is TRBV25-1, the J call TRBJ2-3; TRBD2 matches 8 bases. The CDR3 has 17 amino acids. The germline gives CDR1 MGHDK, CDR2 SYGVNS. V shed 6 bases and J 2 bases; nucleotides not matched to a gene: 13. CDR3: CASSKLTSGETTDTQYF. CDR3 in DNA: TGTGCCAGCAGCAAACTTACTAGCGGCGAGACCACAGATACGCAGTATTTT.

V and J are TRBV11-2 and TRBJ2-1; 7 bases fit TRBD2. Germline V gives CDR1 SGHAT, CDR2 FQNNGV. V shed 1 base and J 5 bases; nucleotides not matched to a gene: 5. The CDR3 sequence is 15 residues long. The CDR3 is CASSLVEGGNNEQFF. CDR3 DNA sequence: TGTGCCAGCAGCTTAGTCGAGGGAGGGAACAATGAGCAGTTCTTC.

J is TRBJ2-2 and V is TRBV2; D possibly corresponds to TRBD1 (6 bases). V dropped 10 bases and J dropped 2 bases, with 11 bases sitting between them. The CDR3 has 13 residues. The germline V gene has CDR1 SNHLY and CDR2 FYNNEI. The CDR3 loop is CATRTDNTGELFF. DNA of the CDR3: TGTGCCACTAGGACAGATAACACCGGGGAGCTGTTTTTT.